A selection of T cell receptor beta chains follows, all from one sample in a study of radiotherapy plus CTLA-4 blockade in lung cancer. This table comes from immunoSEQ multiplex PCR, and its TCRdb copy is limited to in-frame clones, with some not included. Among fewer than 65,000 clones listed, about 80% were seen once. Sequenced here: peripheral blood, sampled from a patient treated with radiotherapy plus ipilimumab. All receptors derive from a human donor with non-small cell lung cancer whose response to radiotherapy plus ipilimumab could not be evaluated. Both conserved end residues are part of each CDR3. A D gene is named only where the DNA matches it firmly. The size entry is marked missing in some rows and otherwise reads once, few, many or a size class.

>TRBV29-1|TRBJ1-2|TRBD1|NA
CSVEGGQGYGYTF
TGCAGCGTTGAAGGCGGACAGGGGTATGGCTACACCTTC
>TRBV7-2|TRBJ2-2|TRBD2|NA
CASSFGTSHTGELFF
TGTGCCAGCAGCTTCGGGACTAGCCACACCGGGGAGCTGTTTTTT
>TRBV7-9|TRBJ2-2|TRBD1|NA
CASSPPGRGPGELFF
TGTGCCAGCAGCCCGCCCGGCAGGGGGCCCGGGGAGCTGTTTTTT
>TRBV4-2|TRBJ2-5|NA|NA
CASSQEPGRRETQYF
TGTGCCAGCAGCCAAGAACCAGGGAGGCGAGAGACCCAGTACTTC
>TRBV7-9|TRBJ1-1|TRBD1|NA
CASRSRGPNTEAFF
TGTGCCAGCAGATCTAGGGGGCCGAACACTGAAGCTTTCTTT
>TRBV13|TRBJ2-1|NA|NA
CASSQAGRQGSYNEQFF
TGTGCCAGCAGTCAGGCCGGACGCCAGGGATCCTACAATGAGCAGTTCTTC
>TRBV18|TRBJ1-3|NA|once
CASSPGQSISGNTIYF
TGTGCCAGCTCACCAGGACAGAGTATCTCTGGAAACACCATATATTTT
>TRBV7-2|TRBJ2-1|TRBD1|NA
CASSRTATGGGNEQFF
TGTGCCAGCAGCAGAACGGCGACAGGGGGCGGGAATGAGCAGTTCTTC
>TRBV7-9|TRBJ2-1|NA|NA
CASSLRDSNYNEQFF
TGTGCCAGCAGCCTCCGGGACTCCAACTACAATGAGCAGTTCTTC
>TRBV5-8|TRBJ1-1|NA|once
CASSFQGNTEAFF
TGTGCCAGCAGCTTCCAGGGGAACACTGAAGCTTTCTTT
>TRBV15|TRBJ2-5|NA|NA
CATSSGQRETQYF
TGTGCCACCAGCTCTGGACAGCGGGAGACCCAGTACTTC
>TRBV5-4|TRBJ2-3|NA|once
CASSAPQSTDTQYF
TGTGCCAGCAGCGCTCCTCAGAGCACAGATACGCAGTATTTT
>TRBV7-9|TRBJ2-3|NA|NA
CASSLQGTTDTQYF
TGTGCCAGCAGCCTACAGGGTACCACAGATACGCAGTATTTT
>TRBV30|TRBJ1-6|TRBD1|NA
CAWSGQGVNSPLHF
TGTGCCTGGAGCGGACAGGGAGTAAATTCACCCCTCCACTTT
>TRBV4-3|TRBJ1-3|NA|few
CASSQDTHSSSGNTIYF
TGCGCCAGCAGCCAAGATACTCACTCGAGCTCTGGAAACACCATATATTTT
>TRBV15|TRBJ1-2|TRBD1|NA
CATSRGQGENYGYTF
TGTGCCACCAGCAGAGGACAGGGAGAGAACTATGGCTACACCTTC
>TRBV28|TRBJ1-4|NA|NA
CASRGHEKLFF
TGTGCCAGCAGGGGGCATGAAAAACTGTTTTTT
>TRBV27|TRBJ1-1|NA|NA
CATSRGRPEGNTEAFF
TGTGCCACCTCTAGGGGCAGGCCGGAGGGGAACACTGAAGCTTTCTTT
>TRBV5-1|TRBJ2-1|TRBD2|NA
CASSSGLGGNYNEQFF
TGCGCCAGCAGCTCGGGACTAGGAGGGAACTACAATGAGCAGTTCTTC
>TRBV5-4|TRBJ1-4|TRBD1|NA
CASSRTGGSEKLFF
TGTGCCAGCAGCAGGACAGGGGGCTCCGAAAAACTGTTTTTT
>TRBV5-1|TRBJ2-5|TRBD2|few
CASSLSGGGTRQETQYF
TGCGCCAGCAGCTTGTCGGGCGGGGGGACCAGACAAGAGACCCAGTACTTC
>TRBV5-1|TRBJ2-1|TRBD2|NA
CASSFSTSGTNEQFF
TGCGCCAGCAGCTTTTCCACTAGCGGGACGAATGAGCAGTTCTTC
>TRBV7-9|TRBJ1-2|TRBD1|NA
CASSLDRGYGYTF
TGTGCCAGCAGCTTGGACAGGGGATATGGCTACACCTTC
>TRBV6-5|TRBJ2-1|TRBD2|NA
CASSLTSGGFNEQFF
TGTGCCAGCAGCCTGACTAGCGGGGGGTTCAATGAGCAGTTCTTC
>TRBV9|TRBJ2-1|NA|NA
CASSTGQLRNNEQFF
TGTGCCAGCAGCACAGGACAGCTAAGAAACAATGAGCAGTTCTTC
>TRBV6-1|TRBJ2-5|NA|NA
CASSDEFMRQETQYF
TGTGCCAGCAGTGATGAGTTTATGCGGCAAGAGACCCAGTACTTC
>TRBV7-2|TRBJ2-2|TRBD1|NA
CAGTDTNTGELFF
TGTGCCGGGACAGATACGAACACCGGGGAGCTGTTTTTT
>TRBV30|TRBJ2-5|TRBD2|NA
CAWRDRPGLAGGGNQETQYF
TGTGCCTGGAGGGATCGTCCGGGACTAGCGGGAGGAGGGAACCAAGAGACCCAGTACTTC
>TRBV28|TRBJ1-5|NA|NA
CASRGGSNQPQHF
TGTGCCAGCAGGGGGGGTAGCAATCAGCCCCAGCATTTT